The rows below give T cell receptor beta chains drawn from one sample of a study of T cell responses to AZD1222 COVID-19 vaccine. Measured with immunoSEQ multiplex PCR; TCRdb has only the in-frame clones, and not every one. Among roughly 80,000 clones listed, 90% were seen once. The material sequenced was peripheral blood, taken on day 0 of AZD1222 vaccination. These receptors were taken from an adult in good health. CDR3s include the opening cysteine and the closing phenylalanine or tryptophan. The D gene is left open where the match is weak. The listing skips clone size in some rows; elsewhere it reads once, few, many or a size class.

D gene: TRBD2
clone size: few
V gene: TRBV9
J gene: TRBJ2-7
CDR3 DNA: TGTGCCAGCAGCGTCCGACTAGCGGGAGTCCACGAGCAGTACTTC
CDR3 protein: CASSVRLAGVHEQYF

D gene: .
clone size: .
V gene: TRBV5-8
J gene: TRBJ1-2
CDR3 DNA: TGTGCCAGCAGCTTTTTGCGGCAGAACTATGGCTACACCTTC
CDR3 protein: CASSFLRQNYGYTF

D gene: .
clone size: once
V gene: TRBV3-1/TRBV3-2
J gene: TRBJ1-1
CDR3 DNA: TGTGCCAGCAGCCAAGACAGCGGGAACACTGAAGCTTTCTTT
CDR3 protein: CASSQDSGNTEAFF

D gene: TRBD1
clone size: .
V gene: TRBV11-2
J gene: TRBJ2-5
CDR3 DNA: TGTGCCAGCAGCAAGACAGGGCAAGAGACCCAGTACTTC
CDR3 protein: CASSKTGQETQYF

D gene: .
clone size: once
V gene: TRBV30
J gene: TRBJ2-5
CDR3 DNA: TGTGCCTGGAGTGTACGAGACGGGAGAGACGGGTTTGGAGAGACCCAGTACTTC
CDR3 protein: CAWSVRDGRDGFGETQYF

D gene: .
clone size: once
V gene: TRBV7-9
J gene: TRBJ2-6
CDR3 DNA: TGTGCCAGCAGCTTATCGGGGAACTCTGGGGCCAACGTCCTGACTTTC
CDR3 protein: CASSLSGNSGANVLTF

D gene: TRBD1
clone size: .
V gene: TRBV7-3
J gene: TRBJ2-2
CDR3 DNA: TGTGCCAGCAGCCGACGGACAGGGGGCAGCTCCGGGGAGCTGTTTTTT
CDR3 protein: CASSRRTGGSSGELFF

D gene: .
clone size: .
V gene: TRBV20-1
J gene: TRBJ1-2
CDR3 DNA: TGCAGTGCTAGTTCAGGGACGCTCGACAGCTACACCTTC
CDR3 protein: CSASSGTLDSYTF

D gene: .
clone size: few
V gene: TRBV27
J gene: TRBJ1-4
CDR3 DNA: TGTGCCAGCAGTTACCTACAGGGTGAAAAACTGTTTTTT
CDR3 protein: CASSYLQGEKLFF

D gene: .
clone size: .
V gene: TRBV27
J gene: TRBJ2-2
CDR3 DNA: TGTGCCAGCAGTGTCAGGGGTCCGACCGGGGAGCTGTTTTTT
CDR3 protein: CASSVRGPTGELFF

D gene: TRBD1
clone size: .
V gene: TRBV30
J gene: TRBJ2-2
CDR3 DNA: TGTGCCTGCCGCTTACAGGGGCAGAACACCGGGGAGCTGTTTTTT
CDR3 protein: CACRLQGQNTGELFF

D gene: TRBD1
clone size: .
V gene: TRBV6-6
J gene: TRBJ2-3
CDR3 DNA: TGTGCCAGCAGTCGTTTTGCGGCCGGGACAGGGGGGGATACGCAGTATTTT
CDR3 protein: CASSRFAAGTGGDTQYF

D gene: .
clone size: .
V gene: TRBV27
J gene: TRBJ1-3
CDR3 DNA: TGTGCCAGCAAGCGGCAGGCGTTGGGTTCTGGAAACACCATATATTTT
CDR3 protein: CASKRQALGSGNTIYF

D gene: .
clone size: .
V gene: TRBV3-1/TRBV3-2
J gene: TRBJ1-6
CDR3 DNA: TGTGCCAGCAGCCAAGTGGGGACGCCCCTCCACTTT
CDR3 protein: CASSQVGTPLHF

D gene: .
clone size: few
V gene: TRBV6-5
J gene: TRBJ2-7
CDR3 DNA: TGTGCCAGCAGTTACTCGACGAGGGGGGCCTCCGAGCAGTACTTC
CDR3 protein: CASSYSTRGASEQYF

D gene: .
clone size: .
V gene: TRBV7-9
J gene: TRBJ1-1
CDR3 DNA: TGTGCCAGCAGCTTAGAGTCGGGGGGAACTGAAGCTTTCTTT
CDR3 protein: CASSLESGGTEAFF

D gene: .
clone size: .
V gene: TRBV6-4
J gene: TRBJ2-5
CDR3 DNA: TGTGCCAGCAGTGACGTGGGGGGCTCGGAGACCCAGTACTTC
CDR3 protein: CASSDVGGSETQYF

D gene: .
clone size: .
V gene: TRBV28
J gene: TRBJ2-3
CDR3 DNA: TGTGCCAGCATACAGGGGGGGCCCACAGATACGCAGTATTTT
CDR3 protein: CASIQGGPTDTQYF

D gene: .
clone size: .
V gene: TRBV7-2
J gene: TRBJ2-1
CDR3 DNA: TGTGCCAGCAGCTTAGCGCGGGACAGATACAATGAGCAGTTCTTC
CDR3 protein: CASSLARDRYNEQFF

D gene: TRBD2
clone size: .
V gene: TRBV11-2
J gene: TRBJ2-1
CDR3 DNA: TGTGCCAGCAGCTTAGCATCACTAGCGGGAGGGGAGCAGTTCTTC
CDR3 protein: CASSLASLAGGEQFF

D gene: .
clone size: few
V gene: TRBV7-6
J gene: TRBJ2-2
CDR3 DNA: TGTGCCAGCAGCCTTCCCGTAACGCTGTTGAACACCGGGGAGCTGTTTTTT
CDR3 protein: CASSLPVTLLNTGELFF

D gene: .
clone size: .
V gene: TRBV28
J gene: TRBJ1-2
CDR3 DNA: TGTGCCAGCAGCCCCGTAACAGCTAACTATGGCTACACCTTC
CDR3 protein: CASSPVTANYGYTF

D gene: TRBD2
clone size: .
V gene: TRBV6-6
J gene: TRBJ2-2
CDR3 DNA: TGTGCCAGCAGGAGACGGGAGGGAACCGGGGAGCTGTTTTTT
CDR3 protein: CASRRREGTGELFF

D gene: .
clone size: once
V gene: TRBV19
J gene: TRBJ2-3
CDR3 DNA: TGTGCCAGTGGATCTACAGATACGCAGTATTTT
CDR3 protein: CASGSTDTQYF

D gene: TRBD1
clone size: .
V gene: TRBV7-9
J gene: TRBJ1-5
CDR3 DNA: TGTGCCAGCAGCCGCGATACAGGGGCTACTAGCAATCAGCCCCAGCATTTT
CDR3 protein: CASSRDTGATSNQPQHF

D gene: .
clone size: few
V gene: TRBV6-5
J gene: TRBJ1-4
CDR3 DNA: TGTGCCAGCAGTAGGGGGACTAATGAAAAACTGTTTTTT
CDR3 protein: CASSRGTNEKLFF

D gene: .
clone size: .
V gene: TRBV11-2
J gene: TRBJ2-3
CDR3 DNA: TGTGCCAGCAGCCCCGTGGGGACAGATACGCAGTATTTT
CDR3 protein: CASSPVGTDTQYF

D gene: .
clone size: .
V gene: TRBV7-3
J gene: TRBJ2-4
CDR3 DNA: TGTGCCAGCAGCTTAACACCCAAAAACATTCAGTACTTC
CDR3 protein: CASSLTPKNIQYF

D gene: .
clone size: .
V gene: TRBV7-2
J gene: TRBJ1-1
CDR3 DNA: TGTGCCAGCAGCTTCCGGACGGCGAACACTGAAGCTTTCTTT
CDR3 protein: CASSFRTANTEAFF

D gene: .
clone size: .
V gene: TRBV6-4
J gene: TRBJ2-1
CDR3 DNA: TGTGCCAGCAGCACCGGGATCGGTAATGAGCAGTTCTTC
CDR3 protein: CASSTGIGNEQFF

D gene: TRBD2
clone size: .
V gene: TRBV12-3/TRBV12-4
J gene: TRBJ2-2
CDR3 DNA: TGTGCCAGTGGAGGCGGGGGAAGGGGGGAGCTGTTTTTT
CDR3 protein: CASGGGGRGELFF

D gene: .
clone size: .
V gene: TRBV25-1
J gene: TRBJ1-6
CDR3 DNA: TGTGCCGCATCCAGCTCGGGGCTTCCTGACACCCTCCACTTT
CDR3 protein: CAASSSGLPDTLHF

D gene: .
clone size: .
V gene: TRBV6-5
J gene: TRBJ2-5
CDR3 DNA: TGTGCCAGCTCCAAAAGGGAGACCCAGTACTTC
CDR3 protein: CASSKRETQYF

D gene: TRBD1
clone size: .
V gene: TRBV5-1
J gene: TRBJ1-1
CDR3 DNA: TGCGCCAGCAGCAGAACAGGGGAGAGCACTGAAGCTTTCTTT
CDR3 protein: CASSRTGESTEAFF

D gene: .
clone size: once
V gene: TRBV2
J gene: TRBJ1-6
CDR3 DNA: TGTGCCAGCTTACTTCCTAATTCACCCCTCCACTTT
CDR3 protein: CASLLPNSPLHF

D gene: .
clone size: .
V gene: TRBV6-5
J gene: TRBJ1-2
CDR3 DNA: TGTGCCAGCAGCGATACTTTCCTAGGGCAGGCTCACACCTTC
CDR3 protein: CASSDTFLGQAHTF

D gene: .
clone size: .
V gene: TRBV4-3
J gene: TRBJ1-2
CDR3 DNA: TGCGCCAGCAGCCAAGATCTGGGCAGGGAAATAGATGGCTACACCTTC
CDR3 protein: CASSQDLGREIDGYTF

D gene: .
clone size: once
V gene: TRBV7-3
J gene: TRBJ1-5
CDR3 DNA: TGTGCCAGCAGCTTAAATGGGGGTAATCAGCCCCAGCATTTT
CDR3 protein: CASSLNGGNQPQHF

D gene: TRBD2
clone size: .
V gene: TRBV9
J gene: TRBJ2-7
CDR3 DNA: TGTGCCCGCAGCGCCGGGGGGGATTCATACGAGCAGTACTTC
CDR3 protein: CARSAGGDSYEQYF

D gene: .
clone size: .
V gene: TRBV15
J gene: TRBJ1-5
CDR3 DNA: TGTGCCACCAGCAGGTTCAATCAGCCCCAGCATTTT
CDR3 protein: CATSRFNQPQHF

D gene: .
clone size: .
V gene: TRBV30
J gene: TRBJ2-2
CDR3 DNA: TGTGCCTGGAGTGTACAGGGAACCGGGGAGCTGTTTTTT
CDR3 protein: CAWSVQGTGELFF

D gene: TRBD2
clone size: once
V gene: TRBV6-2/TRBV6-3
J gene: TRBJ2-7
CDR3 DNA: TGTGCCAGCAGTTCCGATTGGGGGGGCGAGCAGTACTTC
CDR3 protein: CASSSDWGGEQYF

D gene: TRBD2
clone size: .
V gene: TRBV5-6
J gene: TRBJ2-3
CDR3 DNA: TGTGCCAGCAGCTTCTATGGACTAGCGGGGGGTTTCGATACGCAGTATTTT
CDR3 protein: CASSFYGLAGGFDTQYF

D gene: .
clone size: .
V gene: TRBV6-2/TRBV6-3
J gene: TRBJ2-2
CDR3 DNA: TGTGCCAGCAGTTTCAGGCAGTGGGACACCGGGGAGCTGTTTTTT
CDR3 protein: CASSFRQWDTGELFF

D gene: .
clone size: .
V gene: TRBV29-1
J gene: TRBJ1-4
CDR3 DNA: TGCAGCGGGTGGGACGGTCATAATGAAAAACTGTTTTTT
CDR3 protein: CSGWDGHNEKLFF